This is a list of T cell receptor beta chains from one sample in a study of cytomegalovirus exposure and HLA in healthy donors. Profiled with immunoSEQ multiplex PCR; TCRdb holds only in-frame clones, not every one. The sample holds 75,000 to 90,000 clones, around 79% seen once. Sequencing used PBMCs. Receptors originate from a man aged 35-49 years in good health and CMV-seronegative. Each CDR3 is given with its conserved first and last residue. The D gene is left open where the match is weak. Size is stated for part of the rows, as once, few or many counts, or as a class when the clone is expanded.

>.|TRBV19|TRBD2|TRBJ2-7
TGTGCCAGTAGAGCCATAGCGGGAGTCGGCTACGAGCAGTACTTC
CASRAIAGVGYEQYF
>.|TRBV28|TRBD2|TRBJ2-5
TGTGCCAGCAGTAGCGGGAGGGCTGTCCAAGAGACCCAGTACTTC
CASSSGRAVQETQYF
>.|TRBV13|.|TRBJ2-2
TGTGCCAGCAGCTTGGGCAGAACCCCAGCGAACACCGGGGAGCTGTTTTTT
CASSLGRTPANTGELFF
>.|TRBV7-9|TRBD1|TRBJ1-2
TGTGCCAGCAGCCCCTGGGACAGGACGAACTATGGCTACACCTTC
CASSPWDRTNYGYTF
>.|TRBV9|.|TRBJ1-3
TGTGCCAGCAGCAGCCCAGGGTTGCCGGGAAACACCATATATTTT
CASSSPGLPGNTIYF
>.|TRBV7-9|.|TRBJ2-3
TGTGCCACACCAGGGATTTCTGGCACAGATACGCAGTATTTT
CATPGISGTDTQYF
>.|TRBV27|TRBD1|TRBJ2-5
TGTGCCAGCAGTGCCCGGGACAGACCACGGACCCAGTACTTC
CASSARDRPRTQYF
>.|TRBV7-2|TRBD1|TRBJ2-3
TGTGCCAGCAGCGTGGACAGGCCAGATACGCAGTATTTT
CASSVDRPDTQYF
>.|TRBV9|.|TRBJ2-2
TGTGCCAGCAGCGTAGTGGTGGGTAGCCCCGGGGAGCTGTTTTTT
CASSVVVGSPGELFF
>.|TRBV27|.|TRBJ2-7
TGTGCCAGCGGAAAACAGGTTACCTACGAGCAGTACTTC
CASGKQVTYEQYF
>.|TRBV5-1|TRBD1|TRBJ1-1
TGCGCCAGCAGCGGGGGGACAGGGGTCCTACCTGAAGCTTTCTTT
CASSGGTGVLPEAFF
>.|TRBV7-2|.|TRBJ2-7
TGTGCCAGCAGCGGTCACAGGGGAGGCTACGAGCAGTACTTC
CASSGHRGGYEQYF
>.|TRBV2|TRBD2|TRBJ2-2
TGTGCCAGCAGGTCCTCTAGCGGGAGGTTCACCGGGGAGCTGTTTTTT
CASRSSSGRFTGELFF
>once|TRBV6-6|TRBD1|TRBJ1-5
TGTGCCAGCAGTTATGGAACAGGGGGGATCAATCAGCCCCAGCATTTT
CASSYGTGGINQPQHF
>.|TRBV2|.|TRBJ1-4
TGTGCCAGCAGTGGCGCTGGGGGCGAAAAACTGTTTTTT
CASSGAGGEKLFF
>.|TRBV12-5|.|TRBJ1-1
TGTGCTAGTGGTCTCGGGTCATCGGTAGAAAGGTTGGCGAACACTGAAGCTTTCTTT
CASGLGSSVERLANTEAFF
>once|TRBV11-2|TRBD1|TRBJ2-1
TGTGCCAGCAGCTCCTTCAAGATCCAGGGGGCTGAGAATGAGCAGTTCTTC
CASSSFKIQGAENEQFF
>once|TRBV7-6|.|TRBJ2-5
TGTGCCAGCAGCTTCACTAGCCTCCAAGAGACCCAGTACTTC
CASSFTSLQETQYF
>.|TRBV28|.|TRBJ2-1
TGTGCCAGCAGTTTACTGCGGTCGGAGCAGTTCTTC
CASSLLRSEQFF
>.|TRBV19|TRBD1|TRBJ1-2
TGTGCCAGTCACAGGGGGACAGGGGATAATATTGGCTACACCTTC
CASHRGTGDNIGYTF
>.|TRBV6-4|TRBD1|TRBJ1-1
TGTGCCAGCAGTCCCCTTCCGGGACAGGGCAGTGAAGCTTTCTTT
CASSPLPGQGSEAFF
>.|TRBV28|TRBD1|TRBJ1-2
TGTGCCAGCAGTTCTGGGACAGGGAGCCCGATCTATGGCTACACCTTC
CASSSGTGSPIYGYTF
>.|TRBV7-2|.|TRBJ2-5
TGTGCCAGCAGCTTAATGGCCCTCAGGGATCGGGAGACCCAGTACTTC
CASSLMALRDRETQYF
>.|TRBV23-1|TRBD2|TRBJ2-7
TGTGTGCGGGAGGGCCTGCGCTACGAGCAGTACTTC
CVREGLRYEQYF
>few|TRBV6-5|TRBD2|TRBJ2-7
TGTGCCACCCACGGGGCGGGAGGTTCCTACGAGCAGTACTTC
CATHGAGGSYEQYF
>.|TRBV28|TRBD2|TRBJ2-2
TGTGCCAGCAGTTTATTGGGGACTAGCGGGAGGTTCGCCGGGGAGCTGTTTTTT
CASSLLGTSGRFAGELFF
>.|TRBV5-6|.|TRBJ2-5
TGTGCCAGCAGCTTTGGGTGGGAGGTAGAGACCCAGTACTTC
CASSFGWEVETQYF
>.|TRBV6-6|TRBD1|TRBJ2-7
TGTGCCAGCCAGGGGGCTGAGCAGTACTTC
CASQGAEQYF
>few|TRBV28|.|TRBJ1-1
TGTGCCAGCAGTTTCGGCAGGGCTAGAGAAGCTTTCTTT
CASSFGRAREAFF
>.|TRBV15|.|TRBJ1-1
TGTGCCACCAGCGGCGGACAGTTGGGTTGGGGAGCTTTCTTT
CATSGGQLGWGAFF
>once|TRBV19|TRBD1|TRBJ1-1
TGTGCCACCGGACAGGGTAGGTTCTTGAACACTGAAGCTTTCTTT
CATGQGRFLNTEAFF
>.|TRBV18|.|TRBJ2-3
TGTGCCAGCTCACCGTACACAGGGTTGGCAGATACGCAGTATTTT
CASSPYTGLADTQYF
>.|TRBV25-1|.|TRBJ2-7
TGTGCCAGCCGGGGAGGGGGTAACGAGCAGTACTTC
CASRGGGNEQYF
>few|TRBV7-8|.|TRBJ1-1
TGTGCCAGCAGCCTGAGAGGGAGCACTGAAGCTTTCTTT
CASSLRGSTEAFF
>once|TRBV2|TRBD1|TRBJ1-5
TGTGCCAGCAGGGGACAGTATAGCAATCAGCCCCAGCATTTT
CASRGQYSNQPQHF
>.|TRBV19|TRBD2|TRBJ2-7
TGTGCCAGTAGTACTAGCGGGAGGGTCTACGAGCAGTACTTC
CASSTSGRVYEQYF
>.|TRBV5-8|.|TRBJ1-2
TGTGCCAGCACCTTAATTACTATCTATGGCTACACCTTC
CASTLITIYGYTF
>.|TRBV28|.|TRBJ1-3
TGTGCCAGCAGTTTATTTCACTCTGGAAACACCATATATTTT
CASSLFHSGNTIYF
>.|TRBV5-4|TRBD1|TRBJ2-7
TGTGCCAGCAGCCAGTCCCCTCGGACAGGGGGCTACGAGCAGTACTTC
CASSQSPRTGGYEQYF
>.|TRBV2|TRBD1|TRBJ2-7
TGTGCCAGCAGGTTCGGGACAGGGAACCCCGAGCAGTACTTC
CASRFGTGNPEQYF
>.|TRBV19|TRBD1|TRBJ1-1
TGTGCCAGTAGTCACCAGGGGGTTCGAACTGAAGCTTTCTTT
CASSHQGVRTEAFF